Listed below are T cell receptor beta chains from one sample, sequenced in a study of T-cell reconstitution after alpha-beta-depleted transplantation in children. TCRdb re-analysed the PCR reads in MiXCR, keeping a single row per CDR3 protein. Seen here are fewer than 450,000 distinct CDR3 sequences, roughly 17% observed once, and the top ten hold around two fifths. The sample here was PBMCs, mostly from graft donor cells, taken 360 days after TCRalphabeta/CD19-depleted stem cell transplant. These TCRs come from a male patient between 2 and 15 years old who had a stem cell transplant for acute lymphoblastic leukemia, so the T cells may come from the graft donor. The CDR3 runs from the conserved cysteine through the conserved F or W. D genes are given only for firm matches. Size is stated for part of the rows, as once, few or many counts, or as a class when the clone is expanded.

length	V	J	D	size	CDR3	DNA
14	TRBV24-1	TRBJ2-5	NA	many	CATSRWGDEETQYF	TGTGCCACCAGTCGATGGGGGGACGAAGAGACCCAGTACTTC
13	TRBV11-2	TRBJ2-5	NA	many	CASSRTVQETQYF	TGTGCCAGCAGTAGGACGGTCCAAGAGACCCAGTACTTC
12	TRBV10-3	TRBJ2-1	TRBD2	many	CAIRAGGYEQFF	TGTGCCATCAGAGCGGGAGGCTATGAGCAGTTCTTC
15	TRBV7-6	TRBJ2-7	TRBD1	NA	CASSVDRDGIYEQYF	TGTGCCAGCAGCGTAGACAGGGATGGAATCTACGAGCAGTACTTC
15	TRBV12-3/TRBV12-4	TRBJ2-2	NA	NA	CASSPGPAWAGELFF	TGTGCCAGCAGTCCCGGACCGGCTTGGGCCGGGGAGCTGTTTTTT
15	TRBV29-1	TRBJ1-2	TRBD1	few	CSVDHVGTGGNGYTF	TGCAGCGTTGACCATGTTGGGACAGGGGGGAATGGCTACACCTTC
13	TRBV7-9	TRBJ1-4	NA	NA	CASSFLGGEKLFF	TGTGCCAGCAGCTTTCTGGGAGGGGAAAAACTGTTTTTT
15	TRBV28	TRBJ2-7	TRBD1	few	CASSFGQDTSYEQYF	TGTGCCAGCAGTTTTGGACAGGATACCTCCTACGAGCAGTACTTC
13	TRBV6-1	TRBJ2-7	TRBD1	NA	CASRQGWDYEQYF	TGTGCCAGCAGACAGGGGTGGGACTACGAGCAGTACTTC
14	TRBV5-1	TRBJ1-1	NA	few	CASSLDAQGAEAFF	TGCGCCAGCAGCTTGGACGCCCAGGGTGCTGAAGCTTTCTTT
14	TRBV29-1	TRBJ2-1	NA	many	CSVDGAGSYNEQFF	TGCAGCGTTGACGGAGCAGGGAGTTACAATGAGCAGTTCTTC
14	TRBV15	TRBJ2-7	NA	NA	CATKENAVVYEQYF	TGTGCCACCAAGGAGAATGCGGTAGTCTACGAGCAGTACTTC
15	TRBV4-1	TRBJ2-7	NA	few	CASSQVLADWYEQYF	TGCGCCAGCAGCCAAGTGTTGGCCGACTGGTACGAGCAGTACTTC
23	TRBV28	TRBJ2-5	NA	NA	CASSSIWPRVAVGTVYFEETQYF	TGTGCCAGCAGTTCTATATGGCCGAGGGTAGCCGTCGGAACAGTCTATTTCGAAGAGACCCAGTACTTC
14	TRBV7-9	TRBJ2-1	TRBD2	few	CASSKRLAHNEQFF	TGTGCCAGCAGCAAGAGACTAGCGCACAATGAGCAGTTCTTC
13	TRBV29-1	TRBJ2-5	TRBD2	few	CSVKRGEVETQYF	TGCAGCGTGAAACGGGGGGAAGTCGAGACCCAGTACTTC
17	TRBV28	TRBJ1-5	NA	few	CASRTPGRRYSNQPQHF	TGTGCCAGCAGGACCCCCGGGCGTCGGTATAGCAATCAGCCCCAGCATTTT
14	TRBV12-3/TRBV12-4	TRBJ2-1	NA	NA	CASRLTDSYNEQFF	TGTGCCAGCAGACTAACAGACTCCTACAATGAGCAGTTCTTC
15	TRBV24-1	TRBJ2-5	NA	NA	CATSFSAGPWETQYF	TGTGCCACCAGCTTCTCAGCGGGCCCCTGGGAGACCCAGTACTTC
19	TRBV14	TRBJ2-7	TRBD1	few	CASSQEYGSLDRGAYEQYF	TGTGCCAGCAGCCAAGAATATGGGAGTTTGGACAGGGGAGCCTACGAGCAGTACTTC
15	TRBV3-1	TRBJ1-6	NA	NA	CASSQGGGGASPLHF	TGTGCCAGCAGCCAGGGGGGGGGAGGCGCGTCACCCCTCCACTTT
16	TRBV11-2	TRBJ2-7	TRBD2	NA	CASSLRTSGRPYEQYF	TGTGCCAGCAGCCTTCGGACTAGCGGGAGACCCTACGAGCAGTACTTC
16	TRBV12-3/TRBV12-4	TRBJ1-5	TRBD1	NA	CASSLWDREGDQPQHF	TGTGCCAGCAGTTTATGGGACAGGGAAGGGGATCAGCCCCAGCATTTT
13	TRBV4-1	TRBJ1-6	NA	NA	CASSRRVVSPLHF	TGCGCCAGCAGCCGGAGGGTAGTTTCACCCCTCCACTTT
15	TRBV28	TRBJ2-3	NA	few	CASSPDSSSTDTQYF	TGTGCCAGCAGCCCGGACAGTTCGAGCACAGATACGCAGTATTTT
15	TRBV12-3/TRBV12-4	TRBJ2-7	TRBD1	many	CASSSPGQGAYEQYF	TGTGCCAGCAGCTCACCGGGACAGGGGGCCTACGAGCAGTACTTC
17	TRBV6-5	TRBJ2-3	NA	few	CASSYGGWGDSTDTQYF	TGTGCCAGCAGTTACGGTGGGTGGGGCGACAGCACAGATACGCAGTATTTT
23	TRBV7-1	TRBJ2-3	TRBD2	few	CASSSSPHLTSGKGSRVTDTQYF	TGTGCCAGCAGCTCCTCCCCCCACCTGACTAGCGGGAAGGGTTCCAGGGTCACAGATACGCAGTATTTT
13	TRBV7-2	TRBJ1-2	NA	many	CASSLAGNYGYTF	TGTGCCAGCAGCTTAGCAGGGAACTATGGCTACACCTTC
13	TRBV16	TRBJ2-1	NA	few	CASSRNIGSEQFF	TGTGCCAGCAGTCGAAACATAGGCAGTGAGCAGTTCTTC
11	TRBV4-1	TRBJ2-7	NA	NA	CASSQGGVQYF	TGCGCCAGCAGCCAAGGAGGCGTCCAGTACTTC
13	TRBV4-1	TRBJ2-5	NA	few	CASSPQVEETQYF	TGCGCCAGCAGCCCACAGGTAGAAGAGACCCAGTACTTC
15	TRBV7-2	TRBJ2-1	NA	few	CASSLEPLGSYEQFF	TGTGCCAGCAGCTTAGAACCACTAGGGTCATACGAGCAGTTCTTC
14	TRBV7-2	TRBJ2-7	TRBD2	few	CASSLAAGGPQQYF	TGTGCCAGCAGCTTAGCAGCGGGAGGGCCGCAGCAGTACTTC
14	TRBV6-5	TRBJ1-6	NA	few	CASSYVGGDSPLHF	TGTGCCAGCAGTTATGTAGGGGGTGATTCACCCCTCCACTTT
16	TRBV30	TRBJ2-1	NA	many	CAWSVRGGGVGNEQFF	TGTGCCTGGAGTGTGAGGGGAGGGGGAGTCGGCAATGAGCAGTTCTTC
16	TRBV19	TRBJ2-2	TRBD2	NA	CASSLRTSGDTGELFF	TGTGCCAGTAGCCTAAGGACTAGCGGCGACACCGGGGAGCTGTTTTTT
14	TRBV29-1	TRBJ2-2	TRBD2	NA	CSVGWDYLPGELFF	TGCAGCGTTGGGTGGGACTACCTCCCCGGGGAGCTGTTTTTT
11	TRBV12-3/TRBV12-4	TRBJ1-1	NA	NA	CASSLAGSAFF	TGTGCCAGCAGTTTAGCGGGGAGTGCTTTCTTT
15	TRBV6-1	TRBJ2-1	NA	few	CASSREPNSYNEQFF	TGTGCCAGCAGTCGGGAACCTAACTCCTACAATGAGCAGTTCTTC
18	TRBV7-7	TRBJ2-1	NA	few	CASSSGTILYPIDNEQFF	TGTGCTAGCAGCTCCGGGACCATTCTGTACCCGATAGACAATGAGCAGTTCTTC
16	TRBV7-6	TRBJ2-3	NA	many	CASSLVGPGSADTQYF	TGTGCCAGCAGCTTAGTGGGACCCGGGAGTGCAGATACGCAGTATTTT
17	TRBV3-1	TRBJ1-1	NA	few	CASSPLAGRNANTEAFF	TGTGCCAGCAGTCCTCTCGCGGGCCGAAACGCCAACACTGAAGCTTTCTTT
18	TRBV28	TRBJ2-7	TRBD1	many	CASSQDRGQGVNSYEQYF	TGTGCCAGCAGCCAGGACCGAGGACAGGGCGTAAACTCCTACGAGCAGTACTTC
14	TRBV29-1	TRBJ1-1	NA	NA	CSAQTTGIDTEAFF	TGCAGCGCTCAGACTACAGGGATTGACACTGAAGCTTTCTTT
17	TRBV4-3	TRBJ2-2	TRBD2	NA	CASSQFSQREGIGELFF	TGCGCCAGCAGCCAATTTTCTCAGCGGGAGGGGATCGGGGAGCTGTTTTTT
14	TRBV11-2	TRBJ2-1	TRBD2	many	CASSSAGGRDEQFF	TGTGCCAGCAGCTCGGCGGGAGGAAGGGATGAGCAGTTCTTC
19	TRBV28	TRBJ2-3	TRBD2	few	CASSPLPPPPSGRTDTQYF	TGTGCCAGCAGTCCTCTTCCTCCGCCTCCTAGCGGTCGCACAGATACGCAGTATTTT
16	TRBV9	TRBJ2-1	TRBD2	NA	CASSHLAGSSYNEQFF	TGTGCCAGCAGCCATCTAGCGGGAAGCTCCTACAATGAGCAGTTCTTC
14	TRBV5-1	TRBJ2-1	TRBD2	NA	CASRKGTSGAEQFF	TGCGCCAGCAGAAAAGGGACTAGCGGAGCTGAGCAGTTCTTC
16	TRBV4-1	TRBJ1-4	NA	NA	CASSQPLRDNPEKLFF	TGCGCCAGCAGCCAACCCCTCCGGGACAACCCTGAAAAACTGTTTTTT
17	TRBV4-3	TRBJ1-1	NA	NA	CASSQDLEGWVFTEAFF	TGCGCCAGCAGCCAAGATCTAGAGGGGTGGGTCTTTACTGAAGCTTTCTTT
14	TRBV18	TRBJ2-1	NA	NA	CASSPFMGVNEQFF	TGTGCCAGCTCACCCTTCATGGGGGTCAATGAGCAGTTCTTC
17	TRBV7-9	TRBJ2-5	TRBD2	NA	CASSPLTASGFQETQYF	TGTGCCAGCAGCCCGCTTACGGCTAGCGGGTTCCAAGAGACCCAGTACTTC
15	TRBV7-2	TRBJ1-4	NA	NA	CASSLVGETNEKLFF	TGTGCCAGCAGCTTAGTGGGCGAGACTAATGAAAAACTGTTTTTT
14	TRBV12-3/TRBV12-4	TRBJ2-7	NA	NA	CASSDRSVTYEQYF	TGTGCCAGCAGTGACCGATCGGTCACCTACGAGCAGTACTTC